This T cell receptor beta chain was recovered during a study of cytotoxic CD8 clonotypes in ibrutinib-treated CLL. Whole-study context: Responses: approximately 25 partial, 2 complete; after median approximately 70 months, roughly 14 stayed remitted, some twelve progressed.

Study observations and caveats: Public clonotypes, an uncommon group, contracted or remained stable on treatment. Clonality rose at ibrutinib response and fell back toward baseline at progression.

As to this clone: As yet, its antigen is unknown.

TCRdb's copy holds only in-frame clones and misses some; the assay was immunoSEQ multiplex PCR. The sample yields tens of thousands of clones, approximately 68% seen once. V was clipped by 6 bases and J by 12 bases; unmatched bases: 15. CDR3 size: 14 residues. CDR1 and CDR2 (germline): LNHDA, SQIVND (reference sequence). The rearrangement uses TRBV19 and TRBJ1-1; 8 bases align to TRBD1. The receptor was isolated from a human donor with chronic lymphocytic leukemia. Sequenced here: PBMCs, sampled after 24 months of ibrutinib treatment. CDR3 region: CASRKTGTGRTTFF. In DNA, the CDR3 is TGTGCCAGTAGAAAAACCGGGACAGGAAGAACGACTTTCTTT.